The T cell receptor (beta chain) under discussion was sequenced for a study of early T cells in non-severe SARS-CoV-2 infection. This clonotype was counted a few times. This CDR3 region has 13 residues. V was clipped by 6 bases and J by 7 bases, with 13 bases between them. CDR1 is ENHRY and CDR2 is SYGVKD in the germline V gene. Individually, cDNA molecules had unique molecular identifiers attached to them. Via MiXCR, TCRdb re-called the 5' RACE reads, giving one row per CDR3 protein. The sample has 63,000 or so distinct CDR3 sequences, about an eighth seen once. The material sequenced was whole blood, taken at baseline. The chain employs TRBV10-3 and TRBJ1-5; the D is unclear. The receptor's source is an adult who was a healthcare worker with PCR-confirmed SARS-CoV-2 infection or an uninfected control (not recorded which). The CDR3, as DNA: TGTGCCATCAGCGATGACGGGGAGCAGCCCCAGCATTTT. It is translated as CAISDDGEQPQHF.